This TCR beta chain was profiled in a study of shared clonotypes between healthy human individuals. Study results and caveats: Sequencing depth was expected to affect clonotype sharing among donors.

The repertoire was sequenced with immunoSEQ multiplex PCR; TCRdb's copy has only in-frame clones and lacks some. Among about 750,000 clones listed, nearly 95% were seen once. J lost 2 bases, V lost 3 bases, and 5 bases had no gene match. CDR1 and CDR2 (germline): PRHDT, FYEKMQ (reference sequence). The CDR3 runs 16 residues. Turning to this clone: Its specificity is not known.

Naive CD8 isolation took CD45RO-negative cells positively selected for CCR7 and excluded terminally differentiated effector memory CD45RA+ cells. The chain couples TRBV13 to TRBJ2-3; 10 positions match TRBD1. The receptor was derived from a man aged 30 to 39 in good health. The sequenced sample was naive CD8+ T cells sorted from blood. The CDR3 region has the DNA TGTGCCAGCAGCTTCCCGGGACAGGGGTTCACAGATACGCAGTATTTT. This gives the protein CASSFPGQGFTDTQYF.